The rows below give T cell receptor beta chains drawn from one sample of a study of technical replicates of blood from a handful of donors. TCRdb's table, derived via immunoSEQ multiplex PCR, lists solely in-frame clones and lacks some. The table has around 65,000 clones, approximately 88% seen once. Sequencing was done on a sample of PBMCs. The receptors originated from a human donor in good health. Some clones in this sample may be carry-over from other donors' samples. Both conserved end residues are part of each CDR3. The D gene is left open where the match is weak. Clone size is shown for a subset of rows, as once, few, many or a class of expanded clone.

v_call	d_call	clone_size	j_call	cdr3_nt	cdr3_aa
TRBV25-1	TRBD2	NA	TRBJ2-1	TGTGCCAGCAGTGTGAGGGGGCTAGCGGGGGGAGAGCAGTTCTTC	CASSVRGLAGGEQFF
TRBV2	NA	NA	TRBJ1-5	TGTGCCAGCAGTGAAGCTTATGGTCCGGTCCAGCCCCAGCATTTT	CASSEAYGPVQPQHF
TRBV27	TRBD1	NA	TRBJ1-2	TGTGCCAGCAGACAGGGACAGGGCTATGGCTACACCTTC	CASRQGQGYGYTF
TRBV4-2	NA	once	TRBJ1-1	TGTGCCAGCAGCCAAGAGCGACACTCGAGCACTGAAGCTTTCTTT	CASSQERHSSTEAFF
TRBV9	NA	NA	TRBJ1-2	TGTGCCAGCAGCCCAGGGATAGGGGCGGCCTATGGCTACACCTTC	CASSPGIGAAYGYTF
TRBV5-4	TRBD2	NA	TRBJ2-5	TGTGCCAGCAGCCCGGGGGGTAGTCGGGAGACCCAGTACTTC	CASSPGGSRETQYF
TRBV4-3	NA	once	TRBJ1-2	TGCGCCAGCAGCCCTGGGACTCTATATGGCTACACCTTC	CASSPGTLYGYTF
TRBV5-1	TRBD1	NA	TRBJ2-5	TGCGCCAGCACCACCCACCCGGGACAGCCACAAGAGACCCAGTACTTC	CASTTHPGQPQETQYF
TRBV7-2	NA	NA	TRBJ1-1	TGTGCCAGCAGCTTAGGAGGCGGGGGCGGAGGAGCTTTCTTT	CASSLGGGGGGAFF
TRBV5-1	NA	NA	TRBJ1-2	TGCGCCAGCAGCCGGCCGGGGTTGTATGGCTACACCTTC	CASSRPGLYGYTF
TRBV7-6	TRBD1	NA	TRBJ1-1	TGTGCCAGCAGCACCTACAGGGGGTCACACACTGAAGCTTTCTTT	CASSTYRGSHTEAFF
TRBV27	NA	NA	TRBJ2-1	TGTGCCAGCAGTCGGGGAAGCGCATGGATTGAGCAGTTCTTC	CASSRGSAWIEQFF
TRBV2	TRBD1	NA	TRBJ2-2	TGTGCCAGCAGTTTCAGGGGGCCGACCACCGGGGAGCTGTTTTTT	CASSFRGPTTGELFF
TRBV13	NA	NA	TRBJ1-1	TGTGCCAGCAGGGGTGAAGGGGGGAACACTGAAGCTTTCTTT	CASRGEGGNTEAFF
TRBV7-8	NA	NA	TRBJ1-3	TGTGCCAGCAGCTCAGTTGGAAACACCATATATTTT	CASSSVGNTIYF
TRBV7-2	NA	NA	TRBJ2-1	TGTGCCAGCAGCACCCGGGGGCTAGCGGCCAATGAGCAGTTCTTC	CASSTRGLAANEQFF
TRBV5-5	TRBD1	NA	TRBJ1-1	TGTGCCAGCAGGGAAGGGACAGGGGGCCGGAACACTGAAGCTTTCTTT	CASREGTGGRNTEAFF
TRBV7-8	TRBD2	few	TRBJ2-1	TGTGCCAGCAGCCCCCCTCTGCGGGAGGGTTGGAATGAGCAGTTCTTC	CASSPPLREGWNEQFF
TRBV5-6	NA	NA	TRBJ2-7	TGTGCCAGCAGCTTGTGGCAGGCCTACGAGCAGTACTTC	CASSLWQAYEQYF
TRBV12-5	NA	once	TRBJ2-7	TGTGCTAGTGGTTTGGCCGGGACACTCTACGAGCAGTACTTC	CASGLAGTLYEQYF
TRBV23-1	NA	few	TRBJ1-4	TGCGCCAGCAGTCAAAGTACAGAGGGCATTTCTAATGAAAAACTGTTTTTT	CASSQSTEGISNEKLFF
TRBV5-4	NA	once	TRBJ2-2	TGTGCCAGCAGCCCGAGCCCGGGACAAACGAACACCGGGGAGCTGTTTTTT	CASSPSPGQTNTGELFF
TRBV2	TRBD1	NA	TRBJ1-6	TGTGCCAGCAGATACAGGGGGGACAATAATTCACCCCTCCACTTT	CASRYRGDNNSPLHF
TRBV5-1	NA	NA	TRBJ1-2	TGCGCCAGCAGCCGGGACGGGAGCTTCTATGGCTACACCTTC	CASSRDGSFYGYTF
TRBV11-2	NA	NA	TRBJ1-4	TGTGCCAGCAGCTTTAGATCCCAAAATGAAAAACTGTTTTTT	CASSFRSQNEKLFF
TRBV4-3	NA	NA	TRBJ1-2	TGCGCCAGCAGCCAAGATAGATTGACACCCTATGGCTACACCTTC	CASSQDRLTPYGYTF
TRBV2	NA	NA	TRBJ2-7	TGTGCCAGCAGTGGGGAGGGGGACGAGCAGTACTTC	CASSGEGDEQYF
TRBV30	TRBD2	few	TRBJ2-1	TGTGCCTGGAGTGTAAGCCGCGGTCGAACGAGGACTAGCGGGAGGGCCGAGGGTGAGCAGTTCTTC	CAWSVSRGRTRTSGRAEGEQFF
TRBV7-9	NA	NA	TRBJ2-5	TGTGCCAGCAGCTTCCTAGGGGGGGTCCAAGAGACCCAGTACTTC	CASSFLGGVQETQYF
TRBV7-3	NA	NA	TRBJ2-7	TGTGCCAGCAGCTCTCGCCAGGGGCCCTACGAGCAGTACTTC	CASSSRQGPYEQYF
TRBV27	TRBD1	NA	TRBJ1-4	TGTGCCAGCAGTAGGCGGACAGGGGCTAATGAAAAACTGTTTTTT	CASSRRTGANEKLFF
TRBV4-2	NA	NA	TRBJ1-4	TGTGCCAGCAGCCAAGAGGGGGCAGATTGGAATGAAAAACTGTTTTTT	CASSQEGADWNEKLFF
TRBV5-8	NA	NA	TRBJ1-2	TGTGCCAGCAGCTTGTCATTGGGGAGGGCGGATGGCTACACCTTC	CASSLSLGRADGYTF
TRBV7-8	NA	NA	TRBJ1-2	TGTGCCAGCAGCTTGTACACTAACTATGGCTACACCTTC	CASSLYTNYGYTF
TRBV14	TRBD1	NA	TRBJ2-5	TGTGCCAGCAGCGGACAGGACCTAAAGGGGACCCAGTACTTC	CASSGQDLKGTQYF
TRBV5-1	NA	NA	TRBJ2-7	TGCGCCAGCAGCTCAGGACAGAGGGCTTACGAGCAGTACTTC	CASSSGQRAYEQYF
TRBV15	NA	NA	TRBJ1-6	TGTGCCACCAGCAGAGAGGGAGGATCACCCCTCCACTTT	CATSREGGSPLHF
TRBV7-2	NA	few	TRBJ1-6	TGTGCCAGCAGCTTAGACGGTAGGGGCGGGACACCCCTCCACTTT	CASSLDGRGGTPLHF
TRBV14	NA	NA	TRBJ2-3	TGTGCCAGCAGCCAAAGAGTGCCCACCACAGATACGCAGTATTTT	CASSQRVPTTDTQYF
TRBV5-1	NA	NA	TRBJ2-2	TGCGCCAGCAGCCCGACGGGATCTGTCGGCCCCGGGGAGCTGTTTTTT	CASSPTGSVGPGELFF
TRBV4-2	TRBD1	NA	TRBJ2-5	TGTGCCAGCAGCCAAGATGTAGGGGGCGGGGAGACCCAGTACTTC	CASSQDVGGGETQYF
TRBV13	TRBD2	NA	TRBJ2-3	TGTGCCAGCAGCCCGGGGACTAGCGGGAGAGGCTCAGATACGCAGTATTTT	CASSPGTSGRGSDTQYF
TRBV9	TRBD1	NA	TRBJ1-3	TGTGCCAGCAGCGCCGGACAGGGCCCCTCTGGAAACACCATATATTTT	CASSAGQGPSGNTIYF
TRBV7-9	TRBD2	NA	TRBJ2-1	TGTGCCAGCAGTTTAGCGGGAGATTATAATGAGCAGTTCTTC	CASSLAGDYNEQFF
TRBV30	NA	NA	TRBJ2-5	TGTGCCTGGAGGAGATACTCGGTTATAGAGACCCAGTACTTC	CAWRRYSVIETQYF
TRBV7-6	TRBD1	once	TRBJ1-1	TGTGCCAGCAGCCCCTGGGGACAGGCTGAAGCTTTCTTT	CASSPWGQAEAFF